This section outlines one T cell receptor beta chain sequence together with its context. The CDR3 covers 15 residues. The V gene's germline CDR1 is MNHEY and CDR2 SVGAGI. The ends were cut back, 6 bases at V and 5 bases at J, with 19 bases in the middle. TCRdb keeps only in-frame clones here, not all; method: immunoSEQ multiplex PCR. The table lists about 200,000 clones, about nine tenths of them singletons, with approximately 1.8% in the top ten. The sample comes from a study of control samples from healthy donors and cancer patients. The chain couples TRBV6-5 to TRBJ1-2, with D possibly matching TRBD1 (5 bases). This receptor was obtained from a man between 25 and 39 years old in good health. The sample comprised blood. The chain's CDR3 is CASRPTGTVHYGYTF. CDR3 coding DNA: TGTGCCAGCAGACCCACCGGGACGGTTCATTATGGCTACACCTTC.